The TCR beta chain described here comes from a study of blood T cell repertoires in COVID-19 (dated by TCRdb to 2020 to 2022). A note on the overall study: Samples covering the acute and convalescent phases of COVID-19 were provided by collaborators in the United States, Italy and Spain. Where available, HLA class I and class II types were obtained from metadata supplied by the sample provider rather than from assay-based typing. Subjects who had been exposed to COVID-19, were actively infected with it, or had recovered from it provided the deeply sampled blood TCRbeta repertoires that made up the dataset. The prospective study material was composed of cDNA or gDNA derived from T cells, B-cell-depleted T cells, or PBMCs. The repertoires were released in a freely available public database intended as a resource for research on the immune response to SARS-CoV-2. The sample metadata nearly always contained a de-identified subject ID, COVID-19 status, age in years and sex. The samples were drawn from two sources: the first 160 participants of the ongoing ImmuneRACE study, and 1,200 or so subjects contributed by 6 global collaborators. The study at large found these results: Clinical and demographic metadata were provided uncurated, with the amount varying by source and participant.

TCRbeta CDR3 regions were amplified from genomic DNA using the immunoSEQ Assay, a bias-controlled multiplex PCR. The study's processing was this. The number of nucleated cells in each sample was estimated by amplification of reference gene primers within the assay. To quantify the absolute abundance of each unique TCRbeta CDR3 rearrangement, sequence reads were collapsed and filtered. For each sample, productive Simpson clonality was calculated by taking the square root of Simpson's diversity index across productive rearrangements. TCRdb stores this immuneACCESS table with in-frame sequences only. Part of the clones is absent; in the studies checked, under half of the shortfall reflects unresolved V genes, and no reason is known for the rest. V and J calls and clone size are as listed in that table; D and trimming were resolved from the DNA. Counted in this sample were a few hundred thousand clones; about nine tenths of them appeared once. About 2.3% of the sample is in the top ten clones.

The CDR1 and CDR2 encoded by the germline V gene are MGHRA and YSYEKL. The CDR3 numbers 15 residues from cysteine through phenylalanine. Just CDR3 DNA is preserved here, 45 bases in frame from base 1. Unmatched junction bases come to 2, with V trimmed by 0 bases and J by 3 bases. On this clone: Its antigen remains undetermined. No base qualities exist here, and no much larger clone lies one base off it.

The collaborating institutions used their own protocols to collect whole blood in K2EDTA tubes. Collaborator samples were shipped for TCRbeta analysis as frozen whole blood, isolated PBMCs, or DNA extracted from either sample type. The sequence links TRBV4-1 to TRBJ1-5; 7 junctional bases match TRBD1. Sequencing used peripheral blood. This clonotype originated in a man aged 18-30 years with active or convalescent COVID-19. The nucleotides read TGCGCCAGCAGCCAAGAGGACAGGAACAATCAGCCCCAGCATTTT. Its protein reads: CASSQEDRNNQPQHF.